This T cell receptor beta chain was sequenced for a study of cytomegalovirus exposure and HLA in healthy donors. General observations from the study: The study recorded 160 or so TCR beta chains that were cytomegalovirus-associated.

Sequenced by immunoSEQ multiplex PCR; TCRdb stores in-frame clones only, minus some. The table shows roughly 270,000 clones, with 70% to 90% occurring only once. Details on this clone: Its antigen is not identified.

The clonotype was recovered from a woman younger than 35 in good health and CMV-seronegative. Sequencing was performed on PBMCs.

In DNA, the CDR3 is TGTGCCAGCAGGCCCGGTCCGGGGTCCAGGCGAGGCCAAGAGACCCAGTACTTC. It yields the protein CASRPGPGSRRGQETQYF. The V and J genes are TRBV7-8 and TRBJ2-5; TRBD2 might be the D (5 bases). CDR1 and CDR2 from the germline V gene are SGHVS and FQNEAQ. The CDR3 has 18 residues. V was pared by 6 bases and J by 1 base, with 24 bases between.